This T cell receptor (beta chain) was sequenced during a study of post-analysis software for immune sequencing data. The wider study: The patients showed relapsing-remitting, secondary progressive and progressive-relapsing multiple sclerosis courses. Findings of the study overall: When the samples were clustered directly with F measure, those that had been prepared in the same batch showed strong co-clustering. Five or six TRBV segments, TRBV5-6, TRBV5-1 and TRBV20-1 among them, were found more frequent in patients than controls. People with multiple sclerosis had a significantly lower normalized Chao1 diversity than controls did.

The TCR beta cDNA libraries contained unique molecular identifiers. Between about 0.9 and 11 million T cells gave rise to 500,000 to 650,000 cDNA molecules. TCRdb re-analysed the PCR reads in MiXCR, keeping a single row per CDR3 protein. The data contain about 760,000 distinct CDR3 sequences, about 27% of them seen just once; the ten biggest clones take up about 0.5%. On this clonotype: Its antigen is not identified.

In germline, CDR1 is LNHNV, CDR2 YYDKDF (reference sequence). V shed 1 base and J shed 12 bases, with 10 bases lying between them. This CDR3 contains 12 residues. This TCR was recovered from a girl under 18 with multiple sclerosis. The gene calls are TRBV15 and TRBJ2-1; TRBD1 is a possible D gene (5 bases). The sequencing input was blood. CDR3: CATSRVGRGQFF. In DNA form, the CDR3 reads TGTGCCACCAGCAGAGTAGGAAGGGGGCAGTTCTTC.